This entry lists 32 T cell receptor beta chains sequenced from one sample in a study of T cells in women clearing cervical HPV infection. TCRdb's copy holds only in-frame clones and misses some; the assay was immunoSEQ multiplex PCR. The sample's table shows tens of thousands of clones. The sample comprised blood buffy coat. The origin of the receptors is a woman aged 18 to 75 with a cervical HPV16 infection that either progressed to CIN3+ or cleared (not recorded which).

Notes on this clone: The sequenced fragment ends 3 residues before the CDR3 boundary, so the rest is inferred from the germline J gene. The chain recombines TRBV30 with TRBJ2-3; D is possibly TRBD2 (5 bases). This CDR3 is built from 12 residues. The germline V gene has CDR1 GTSNPN and CDR2 SVGIG (reference sequence). CDR3 in amino acids: CAWSRGPEPQYF. The CDR3 bases that were read are TGTGCCTGGAGCCGGGGTCCCGAGCCG.

As concerns this clone: The CDR3 end is not reached by the read, which stops 3 residues before it; the germline J gene fills it in. This chain connects TRBV30 to TRBJ2-7; D uncertain. From germline, CDR1 is GTSNPN and CDR2 SVGIG (reference sequence). Trimming stripped 1 base from V and 2 bases from J, with 15 bases between. The CDR3 is 15 amino acids. CDR3 DNA, as far as it was read: TGTGCCTGGAGTGGCAGGCACCTCCCCCCCTACGAG. Translated, it gives CAWSGRHLPPYE. The complete CDR3 protein is CAWSGRHLPPYEQYF.

Points on this clone: The sequence runs out 3 residues before the end of the CDR3; the remainder is reconstructed from the germline J gene. This chain joins TRBV19 and TRBJ2-7; 8 bases align to TRBD1. The CDR3 loop spans 13 amino acids. Trimming cost V 5 bases and J 2 bases; bases outside gene matches: 2. Per germline, CDR1 LNHDA and CDR2 SQIVND (reference sequence). The CDR3: CASSWTGPYEQYF. The CDR3 bases that were read are TGTGCCAGTAGTTGGACAGGGCCCTACGAG.

Notes on this clone: The read ends 3 residues shy of where the CDR3 ends; the end is completed using the germline J gene. The gene calls are TRBV19 and TRBJ2-5, with a tentative D call TRBD2 (6 bases). Trimming removed 4 bases at V and 2 bases at J, with 11 bases between. This CDR3 is 14 amino acids long. The germline V gene encodes CDR1 LNHDA and CDR2 SQIVND (reference sequence). The DNA read from the CDR3 is TGTGCCAGTAGTAGGGACTCACTACAAGAGACC. Amino acids: CASSRDSLQET. The whole CDR3 is CASSRDSLQETQYF.

Concerning this clone: With the read ending 3 residues before the CDR3 end, the germline J gene is used to fill in that end. This chain uses TRBV20-1 with TRBJ2-7, with D possibly TRBD2 on 6 matching bases. Germline CDR1 DFQATT, CDR2 SNEGSKA (reference sequence). Trimming removed 5 bases from V and 0 bases from J, with 17 bases in between. There are 15 residues in the CDR3. CDR3 amino acids: CSAEPGLANSYEQYF. The CDR3 bases that were read are TGCAGTGCTGAGCCGGGACTCGCTAACTCCTACGAG.

Details on this clone: The read ends 3 residues before the CDR3 terminus; that terminus is restored from the germline J gene. The V call is TRBV6-4, the J call TRBJ1-2; 7 nucleotides line up with TRBD1. V dropped 4 bases and J dropped 3; count of bases not matched to a gene: 2. The germline CDR1 and CDR2 sequences are MRHNA and SNTAGT. This CDR3 contains 13 residues. CDR3: CASSADRDYGYTF. CDR3 DNA (partial): TGTGCCAGCAGTGCCGACAGGGACTATGGC.

As for this clone: One junction end does not reproduce the germline sequence, and a read error may be involved. Other nucleotide sequences from this sample produce the same CDR3. CDR3 loop: CASNNRGPGSTIYF. The part of the CDR3 DNA that was read is TGTGCCAGCAACAACAGAGGTCCCGGAAGCACC. The chain joins TRBV7-9 to TRBJ1-3; D not certain. Sequencing ends 3 residues short of the CDR3 end; the germline J gene provides the rest. CDR3 length: 14 residues. Germline assignment: CDR1 SEHNR and CDR2 FQNEAQ (reference sequence).

Remarks on this clone: The sequenced fragment ends 3 residues before the CDR3 boundary, so the rest is inferred from the germline J gene. This chain links TRBV7-8 with TRBJ2-6, with a possible D match to TRBD2 (5 bases). The CDR3 is made up of 17 amino acids. Deletions cut 1 base from V and 2 bases from J, with 12 bases between. Per the germline V gene, CDR1 is SGHVS and CDR2 is FQNEAQ. Partial CDR3 DNA: TGTGCCAGCAGCTTAGGGAATAGCGCTGCTGGGGCCAACGTC. The encoded protein is CASSLGNSAAGANV. In full, the CDR3 reads CASSLGNSAAGANVLTF.

About this clone itself: Sequencing ends 3 residues short of the CDR3 end; the germline J gene provides the rest. The chain carries TRBV18 and TRBJ2-3; D not certain. Germline V CDR1 and CDR2: KGHSH, LQKENI. The CDR3 contains 13 residues. CDR3 DNA, as far as it was read: TGTGCCAGCCTGCAGGAGCACAATCAGCCG. It codes for CASLQEHNQP. The full CDR3 sequence reads CASLQEHNQPQYF. The whole variable domain, filled in from reference TRBV18 and TRBJ2-3, reads NAGVMQNPRHLVRRRGQEARLRCSPMKGHSHVYWYRQLPEEGLKFMVYLQKENIIDESGMPKERFSAEFPKEGPSILRIQQVVRGDSAAYFCASLQEHNQPQYFGPGTRLTVL.

The sequenced part of the CDR3 DNA is TGTGCCAGCAGTGAAGGGGGGGACTATGGC. Amino acid sequence: CASSEGGDYG. The whole CDR3 region reads CASSEGGDYGYTF. The J gene is TRBJ1-2, the V gene TRBV6-1; a possible D gene is TRBD1 (5 bases). Read data end 3 residues before the CDR3 end; the end is taken from the germline J gene. This CDR3 has 13 amino acids. Per germline, CDR1 MNHNS and CDR2 SASEGT. The V end was cut by 1 base, the J end by 3 bases, with 6 bases between.

Remarks on this clone: The read ends 3 residues before the CDR3 terminus; that terminus is restored from the germline J gene. This sequence joins TRBV5-1 and TRBJ2-2, with 8 positions matching TRBD1. The germline CDR1 and CDR2 sequences are SGHRS and YFSETQ. The CDR3 covers 15 residues. V lost 4 bases, J lost 6 bases, and 8 bases stayed unmatched. The CDR3 sequence is CASSPDRGWAGELFF. The sequenced CDR3 bases are TGCGCCAGCAGCCCAGACAGGGGTTGGGCCGGGGAG.

Points on this clone: The sequenced fragment ends 3 residues before the CDR3 boundary, so the rest is inferred from the germline J gene. The chain recombines TRBV20-1 with TRBJ2-1; 7 bases align to TRBD1. Losses at the gene ends were 5 bases for V and 0 bases for J; bases not matched to a gene: 10. Per germline, CDR1 DFQATT and CDR2 SNEGSKA (reference sequence). This CDR3 region has 16 residues. CDR3 bases read: TGCAGTGCTGTCGAGGGACAGAGAAGCTCCTACAATGAG. Its protein is CSAVEGQRSSYNE. The whole CDR3 protein is CSAVEGQRSSYNEQFF.

With respect to this clone: Read coverage stops 3 residues before the CDR3 terminus; the germline J gene supplies the remainder. The chain carries TRBV20-1 and TRBJ2-5, with D perhaps matching TRBD2 (6 bases). The germline V and J ends were trimmed by 3 bases and 4 bases, with 12 bases remaining between them. Germline-derived CDR1 and CDR2 are DFQATT and SNEGSKA (reference sequence). This CDR3 is 13 amino acids long. CDR3 DNA, as far as it was read: TGCAGTGCTAGCGGGCGGGAAGGAGAGACC. Translated: CSASGREGET. The complete CDR3 protein is CSASGREGETQYF.

For this clone: The observed sequence ends 3 residues before the CDR3 terminus, with the missing tail filled in from the germline J gene. This chain uses TRBV23-1 with TRBJ1-6; D is ambiguous. TRBV23-1 is labeled an ORF, and its function is uncertain. The length of the CDR3 is 18 residues. V was trimmed by 0 bases and J by 8 bases, leaving 20 bases between them. The CDR3 sequence is CASSQSCIYCGLDSPLHF. The part of the CDR3 DNA that was read is TGCGCCAGCAGTCAATCTTGTATCTACTGCGGTTTAGATTCACCC.

A note on this clone: The CDR3 end falls 3 residues outside the read, so it is completed with the germline J gene. The chain combines TRBV6-1 with TRBJ2-7; TRBD2 matches 9 bases. The CDR3 contains 15 residues. Germline V gives CDR1 MNHNS, CDR2 SASEGT. J was trimmed by 4 bases and V by 2 bases; bases with no gene match: 6. The CDR3 spells CASSEWGLAAYEQYF. CDR3 DNA, as far as it was read: TGTGCCAGCAGTGAATGGGGACTAGCTGCGTACGAG.

On this clone: Read data end 3 residues before the CDR3 end; the end is taken from the germline J gene. J is TRBJ1-1 and V is TRBV5-1; D might be TRBD1 (6 bases). The V end lost 0 bases, the J end lost 1 base, and 10 bases lay between the germline ends. There are 15 residues in the CDR3. Germline values: CDR1 SGHRS, CDR2 YFSETQ. CDR3 region: CASSLDRVENTEAFF. CDR3 bases read: TGCGCCAGCAGCTTGGACAGGGTGGAGAACACTGAA.

With respect to this clone: The read finishes 3 residues shy of the CDR3 end, and the germline J gene is used to complete it. The V gene is TRBV30, the J gene TRBJ2-1, with 11 bases lining up with TRBD2. The trim removed 3 bases at V and 6 bases at J, leaving 7 bases unmatched. From germline, CDR1 is GTSNPN and CDR2 SVGIG (reference sequence). This CDR3 region has 15 residues. The CDR3 region is CAWRPGLAVFNEQFF. The DNA read from the CDR3 is TGTGCCTGGAGGCCGGGACTAGCGGTTTTCAATGAG.

Points on this clone: A read error may account for a junction end that differs from germline. Sequencing ends 3 residues short of the CDR3 end; the germline J gene provides the rest. Other DNA variants within this sample encode the same CDR3. J is TRBJ1-3 and V is TRBV19; 7 nucleotides line up with TRBD1. CDR3 length equals 15 residues. The germline CDR1 and CDR2 sequences are LNHDA and SQIVND (reference sequence). CDR3 bases read: TGTGCCAGTAGTAGAGACAGGGTGGGTGGAAACACG. It codes for CASSRDRVGGNT. The whole CDR3 protein is CASSRDRVGGNTIYF.

Remarks on this clone: The read comes to an end 3 residues before the CDR3 does, leaving the germline J gene to fill in the end. This sequence joins TRBV20-1 and TRBJ2-1; D may be TRBD1 (6 bases). Trimming left V 0 bases short and J 4 bases short, with 10 bases between. The germline V gene has CDR1 DFQATT and CDR2 SNEGSKA (reference sequence). The length of the CDR3 is 14 residues. The CDR3 DNA, read in part, is TGCAGTGCTAGAGATCCCGACAGGTACAATGAG. As protein: CSARDPDRYNE. The CDR3 in full is CSARDPDRYNEQFF.

CDR3: CASSPQETQYF. The DNA read from the CDR3 is TGTGCCAGCAGCCCACAAGAGACC. The chain couples TRBV6-2 or TRBV6-3 to TRBJ2-5; D not resolved. The read stops 3 residues short of the end of the CDR3; the missing end is completed from the germline J gene. Germline CDR1 MNHEY, CDR2 SVGEGT. CDR3 length equals 11 residues. V lost 6 bases, J lost 2 bases, and 4 bases lay in between.

Comment on this clone: The CDR3 extends 3 residues past the end of the read, so its final part is completed from the germline J gene. The chain uses TRBV7-2 and TRBJ2-7; 10 bases map to TRBD1. The CDR3 consists of 15 residues. The ends lost 1 base at V and 4 bases at J; junction bases unmatched: 4. Germline CDR1 and CDR2: SGHTA and FQGNSA. CDR3 protein: CASSLVGTGEYEQYF. Partial CDR3 DNA: TGTGCCAGCAGCTTAGTTGGGACAGGGGAATACGAG.

CDR3 DNA (partial): TGTGCCAGCAGTCAAGGACAGGGGGCGTATGGC. Translation gives CASSQGQGAYG. The whole CDR3 region reads CASSQGQGAYGYTF. The V gene is TRBV6-1, the J gene TRBJ1-2; 11 bases agree with TRBD1. The read halts 3 residues ahead of the CDR3 end, with the missing end drawn from the germline J gene. CDR1 is MNHNS and CDR2 is SASEGT in the germline V gene. Losses at the gene ends were 5 bases for V and 5 bases for J; bases not matched to a gene: 4. The CDR3 length is 14 residues.

On this clone itself: The read finishes 3 residues shy of the CDR3 end, and the germline J gene is used to complete it. The rearrangement links TRBV20-1 to TRBJ2-3, with 11 bases fitting TRBD2. The germline V gene has CDR1 DFQATT and CDR2 SNEGSKA (reference sequence). CDR3 length equals 14 residues. The DNA read from the CDR3 is TGCAGTGCGACGGGACTAGCGGAAAGCGAAACG. Protein: CSATGLAESET. The CDR3 reads in full as CSATGLAESETQYF.

Points on this clone: Read data end 3 residues before the CDR3 end; the end is taken from the germline J gene. This rearrangement joins TRBV19 to TRBJ1-1; D not certain. Germline CDR1 LNHDA, CDR2 SQIVND (reference sequence). The CDR3 has 13 amino acids. The CDR3 spells CATEGRNGYGAFF. Partial CDR3 DNA: TGTGCCACCGAGGGTAGGAACGGCTATGGC. The full variable domain, with the rest looked up from reference TRBV19 and TRBJ1-1, is DGGITQSPKYLFRKEGQNVTLSCEQNLNHDAMYWYRQDPGQGLRLIYYSQIVNDFQKGDIAEGYSVSREKKESFPLTVTSAQKNPTAFYLCATEGRNGYGAFFGQGTRLTVV.

A word on this clone: The CDR3 goes on 3 residues after the read ends, and that part is filled in from the germline J gene. This chain links TRBV6-1 with TRBJ1-2, with D maybe TRBD1 (6 bases). Germline-derived CDR1 and CDR2 are MNHNS and SASEGT. The V gene lost 4 bases and the J gene lost 4 bases, with 13 bases spanning the gap. The CDR3 has 14 residues. The chain's CDR3 is CASSVQGSSYGYTF. The CDR3 DNA, read in part, is TGTGCCAGCAGTGTACAGGGCTCTTCCTATGGC.

Comment on this clone: The read is 3 residues too short to cover the CDR3 end, so that end is filled in from the germline J gene. J is TRBJ2-3 and V is TRBV6-1, with no clear D. Trimming removed 0 bases from V and 2 bases from J, with 9 bases in between. There are 15 residues in the CDR3. Germline loops: CDR1 MNHNS, CDR2 SASEGT. The CDR3 region is CASSEAAANTDTQYF. The CDR3 DNA, read in part, is TGTGCCAGCAGTGAAGCCGCGGCCAACACAGATACG.

Notes on this clone: The read stops 3 residues short of the end of the CDR3; the missing end is completed from the germline J gene. The V call is TRBV5-1, the J call TRBJ2-1; 7 bases agree with TRBD1. The V and J ends lost 2 bases and 7 bases, in that order; junction bases with no gene match: 9. Germline V gene sequence: CDR1 SGHRS, CDR2 YFSETQ. The CDR3 length is 15 residues. CDR3 DNA (partial): TGCGCCAGCAGCTTCAATGGGGCAGGGGGAAATGAG. Translated: CASSFNGAGGNE. In full, the CDR3 is CASSFNGAGGNEQFF.

As concerns this clone: The read terminates 3 residues before the CDR3 end, so the remaining end is supplied by the germline J gene. This chain connects TRBV5-1 to TRBJ2-3; 7 bases line up with TRBD1. Trimming cost V 4 bases and J 0 bases; bases outside gene matches: 5. The CDR3 has 15 amino acids. Germline V gene sequence: CDR1 SGHRS, CDR2 YFSETQ. CDR3 region: CASSARGLSTDTQYF. CDR3 DNA (partial): TGCGCCAGCAGCGCTAGGGGGCTTAGCACAGATACG. The full variable domain, rest sourced from reference TRBV5-1 and TRBJ2-3, is KAGVTQTPRYLIKTRGQQVTLSCSPISGHRSVSWYQQTPGQGLQFLFEYFSETQRNKGNFPGRFSGRQFSNSRSEMNVSTLELGDSALYLCASSARGLSTDTQYFGPGTRLTVL.

Of note for this clone: The observed sequence ends 3 residues before the CDR3 terminus, with the missing tail filled in from the germline J gene. The chain has TRBV5-1 and TRBJ2-2; 7 nucleotides line up with TRBD1. V lost 3 bases to trimming and J lost 5 bases; unmatched junction nucleotides: 4. The CDR3 spans 14 residues. CDR1 is SGHRS and CDR2 is YFSETQ in the germline V gene. CDR3 bases read: TGCGCCAGCAGCTCCTTACAGGGGACCGGGGAG. Translating it yields CASSSLQGTGE. The entire CDR3 is CASSSLQGTGELFF.

Turning to this clone: The read ends 3 residues before the CDR3 terminus; that terminus is restored from the germline J gene. This chain links TRBV7-3 with TRBJ1-5; maybe TRBD1 (6 bases). The germline CDR1 and CDR2 sequences are SGHTA and FQGTGA. There are 14 residues in the CDR3. V was cut by 3 bases and J by 4 bases, with 10 bases left in between. The part of the CDR3 DNA that was read is TGTGCCAGCAGCTTGGGACACAATAATCAGCCC. It yields the protein CASSLGHNNQP. The full CDR3 protein reads CASSLGHNNQPQHF.

Note on this clone: The CDR3 end falls 3 residues outside the read, so it is completed with the germline J gene. The chain employs TRBV11-3 and TRBJ2-4; weak D call: TRBD2 (6 bases). CDR3 length: 14 amino acids. The germline CDR1 and CDR2 sequences are SGHNT and YENEEA. This CDR3 reads CASSRGLAQEGQYF. The sequenced CDR3 bases are TGTGCCAGCAGCCGTGGGTTGGCACAGGAGGGT.

In the case of this clone: One junction end disagrees with the germline gene, perhaps due to a read error. The read ends 3 residues shy of where the CDR3 ends; the end is completed using the germline J gene. The sample carries other DNA sequences with the same CDR3. J is TRBJ1-3 and V is TRBV7-2, with D tentatively TRBD1 (6 bases). The CDR3 length is 13 residues. Germline assignment: CDR1 SGHTA and CDR2 FQGNSA. Here the CDR3 reads CASSLTQGNTIYF. The part of the CDR3 DNA that was read is TGTGCCAGCAGCTTAACACAGGGAAACACT.